Following are 29 T cell receptor beta chains from one sample sequenced in a study of memory CD4+ T cells and cytomegalovirus serostatus. The sort gate was single viable CD3+CD4+CD8-CD45RO+ cells for memory CD4+ T cells. Method: immunoSEQ multiplex PCR; TCRdb's copy keeps in-frame clones and lacks some. This repertoire shows approximately 42,000 clones, over 60% found once; its top ten account for about 1.1%. The sequenced sample consisted of memory CD4+ T cells from blood. These receptors were collected from an adult in good health and CMV-seronegative.

This sequence joins TRBV5-1 and TRBJ1-5, with 7 bases aligning to TRBD1. J lost 1 base, V lost 4 bases, and 5 bases had no gene match. Per germline, CDR1 SGHRS and CDR2 YFSETQ. CDR3 length: 15 amino acids. CDR3 coding DNA: TGCGCCAGCAGCCCCTGGACAGGCAGCAATCAGCCCCAGCATTTT. Translated: CASSPWTGSNQPQHF.

The chain uses TRBV14 and TRBJ1-2, with a tentative D call TRBD1 (5 bases). The CDR3 has 14 residues. Trimming took 3 bases from V and 8 from J, leaving 16 bases between them. The V gene's germline CDR1 is SGHDN and CDR2 FVKESK. Here the CDR3 DNA reads TGTGCCAGCAGCCAGGGGACCTCCTCGTGGGGCTACACCTTC. Amino acids: CASSQGTSSWGYTF.

The chain joins TRBV2 to TRBJ2-3; tentatively, D is TRBD2 (5 bases). CDR1 SNHLY and CDR2 FYNNEI come from the germline V gene. The CDR3 length is 13 residues. V dropped 1 base and J dropped 7 bases, with 9 bases sitting between them. This chain's CDR3 is CASSEVRGNTQYF. As DNA, the CDR3 is TGTGCCAGCAGTGAAGTTAGAGGGAATACGCAGTATTTT.

The genes are TRBV5-1 and TRBJ1-3; D is undetermined. This CDR3 comprises 15 residues. CDR1 is SGHRS and CDR2 is YFSETQ in the germline V gene. Trimming shortened V by 0 bases and J by 0 bases, and 7 bases separated the two germline ends. The CDR3 coding sequence is TGCGCCAGCAGCTTGGGGCCTAACTCTGGAAACACCATATATTTT. Translated: CASSLGPNSGNTIYF. Looking up the rest from reference TRBV5-1 and TRBJ1-3 gives the full variable domain: KAGVTQTPRYLIKTRGQQVTLSCSPISGHRSVSWYQQTPGQGLQFLFEYFSETQRNKGNFPGRFSGRQFSNSRSEMNVSTLELGDSALYLCASSLGPNSGNTIYFGEGSWLTVV.

There are a few counts of this clone. The V and J genes are TRBV19 and TRBJ1-2; D is undetermined. V shed 3 bases and J shed 2 bases, with 7 bases lying between them. The CDR3 totals 13 residues. The germline gives CDR1 LNHDA, CDR2 SQIVND (reference sequence). The CDR3 DNA is TGTGCCAGTAGTATGACGGCAAACTATGGCTACACCTTC. Its translation: CASSMTANYGYTF.

This clone was observed a few times. J is TRBJ1-2 and V is TRBV6-6; tentatively, D is TRBD1 (5 bases). Trimming shortened V by 6 bases and J by 4 bases, and 18 bases separated the two germline ends. The V gene's germline CDR1 is MNHNY and CDR2 SVGAGI (reference sequence). The CDR3 consists of 15 residues. The CDR3 here is CASSSGGFFGYGYTF. CDR3 bases: TGTGCCAGCAGCTCCGGGGGGTTCTTTGGCTATGGCTACACCTTC.

The rearrangement uses TRBV23-1 and TRBJ2-7; TRBD1 matches 7 bases. TRBV23-1 is sorted into the ORF group, with uncertain function. The CDR3 consists of 13 residues. Germline trimming cut 5 bases from V and 6 bases from J; bases unmatched to any gene: 7. As DNA, the CDR3 is TGCGCCAGCAGTTCGACAGGGTCTACCGAGCAGTACTTC. It encodes CASSSTGSTEQYF.

This clone was picked up one time. The rearrangement uses TRBV7-9 and TRBJ1-2, with 7 bases that match TRBD1. Germline-derived CDR1 and CDR2 are SEHNR and FQNEAQ (reference sequence). The CDR3 covers 15 residues. V gave up 5 bases and J gave up 0 bases; unmatched junction bases: 6. The CDR3 region is CASSATGTANYGYTF. As DNA, the CDR3 is TGTGCCAGCAGCGCGACAGGGACCGCTAACTATGGCTACACCTTC.

V gene TRBV5-1 combines with J gene TRBJ1-1, with D tentatively TRBD1 (5 bases). The CDR3 is 15 residues long. Trimming removed 1 base at V and 2 bases at J, with 12 bases between. CDR1 is SGHRS, CDR2 YFSETQ, per germline. CDR3 region: CASSLIGGPNTEAFF. In nucleotides, the CDR3 is TGCGCCAGCAGCTTGATCGGGGGACCCAACACTGAAGCTTTCTTT.

The CDR3 loop reads CAISDRTSGSTQYF. The CDR3, as DNA: TGTGCCATCAGTGACCGGACTAGCGGGAGCACGCAGTATTTT. The chain has TRBV10-3 and TRBJ2-3, with TRBD2 matching over 13 bases. The CDR3 has 14 amino acids. J was trimmed by 9 bases and V by 3 bases; bases with no gene match: 3. Germline V gives CDR1 ENHRY, CDR2 SYGVKD.

The rearrangement links TRBV6-5 to TRBJ2-7, with 10 bases lining up with TRBD2. Trimming at V came to 2 bases and at J to 6 bases, leaving 7 bases not matched to a gene. Germline-derived CDR1 and CDR2 are MNHEY and SVGAGI. This CDR3 is 15 amino acids long. The DNA of the CDR3 is TGTGCCAGCAGTTACCCAGGGACTAGCGTGGGCGAGCAGTACTTC. Translated: CASSYPGTSVGEQYF.

The chain combines TRBV15 with TRBJ1-1; D remains unclear. V dropped 4 bases and J dropped 6 bases, with 21 bases sitting between them. The CDR3 is 16 residues long. Germline CDR1 is LNHNV and CDR2 is YYDKDF (reference sequence). The CDR3 protein is CATSILKKGLRSEAFF. The CDR3 DNA sequence: TGTGCCACCAGCATCCTAAAAAAGGGTTTACGGTCTGAAGCTTTCTTT.

This clone was counted between two and nine times. The chain combines TRBV19 with TRBJ1-1; D is undetermined. CDR3 length: 12 amino acids. V lost 6 bases and J lost 1, with 6 bases in between. The germline gives CDR1 LNHDA, CDR2 SQIVND (reference sequence). CDR3 nucleotides: TGTGCCAGTAGGTTAGCGAACACTGAAGCTTTCTTT. Translated: CASRLANTEAFF. The full variable domain, its missing parts supplied by reference TRBV19 and TRBJ1-1, is DGGITQSPKYLFRKEGQNVTLSCEQNLNHDAMYWYRQDPGQGLRLIYYSQIVNDFQKGDIAEGYSVSREKKESFPLTVTSAQKNPTAFYLCASRLANTEAFFGQGTRLTVV.

V and J are TRBV11-3 and TRBJ2-3; the match to TRBD2 covers 10 bases. Germline trimming cut 0 bases from V and 5 bases from J; bases unmatched to any gene: 5. Germline CDR1 reads SGHNT; CDR2 reads YENEEA. The length of the CDR3 is 16 residues. The CDR3 DNA is TGTGCCAGCAGCTTAGATTCAGCGGGAGGGCTAGATACGCAGTATTTT. Translated: CASSLDSAGGLDTQYF.

The J gene is TRBJ2-7, the V gene TRBV11-2; D remains unclear. The CDR3 loop spans 13 amino acids. Between the trimmed V and J ends, which lost 1 base and 4 bases, there was a span of 8 bases. The germline gives CDR1 SGHAT, CDR2 FQNNGV. CDR3 in DNA: TGTGCCAGCAGCTTAGCCCCTGGGTACGAGCAGTACTTC. It codes for CASSLAPGYEQYF. The entire variable domain, with the rest obtained from reference TRBV11-2 and TRBJ2-7, is as follows: EAGVAQSPRYKIIEKRQSVAFWCNPISGHATLYWYQQILGQGPKLLIQFQNNGVVDDSQLPKDRFSAERLKGVDSTLKIQPAKLEDSAVYLCASSLAPGYEQYFGPGTRLTVT.

This clone was counted a few times. This chain uses TRBV10-3 with TRBJ2-2, with TRBD2 matching 16 bases. The ends lost 10 bases at V and 7 bases at J; junction bases unmatched: 9. The CDR3 loop spans 16 amino acids. Germline CDR1 ENHRY, CDR2 SYGVKD. CDR3 in DNA: TGTGCCACGAAGGGGACTAGCGGGAGGGCCGGCGGGGAGCTGTTTTTT. It encodes CATKGTSGRAGGELFF.

The V and J genes are TRBV9 and TRBJ2-7, with TRBD2 identical over 12 bases. V trimming: 4 bases; J trimming: 1 base; junction bases outside the gene matches: 6. From germline, CDR1 is SGDLS and CDR2 YYNGEE. The CDR3 has 16 residues. The CDR3 DNA sequence: TGTGCCAGCAGCCCCGGACTAGCGGGGCGATCCTACGAGCAGTACTTC. It is translated as CASSPGLAGRSYEQYF. The full variable domain, with the rest looked up from reference TRBV9 and TRBJ2-7, is DSGVTQTPKHLITATGQRVTLRCSPRSGDLSVYWYQQSLDQGLQFLIQYYNGEERAKGNILERFSAQQFPDLHSELNLSSLELGDSALYFCASSPGLAGRSYEQYFGPGTRLTVT.

The V gene is TRBV5-7, the J gene TRBJ2-7; TRBD2 matches at 7 bases. TRBV5-7 has ORF status, its function being uncertain. This CDR3 comprises 15 residues. With V trimmed by 0 bases and J by 3 bases, 6 bases remained unmatched. CDR3 bases: TGTGCCAGCAGCTTGGCCACGGGACTATTCTACGAGCAGTACTTC. Amino acid sequence: CASSLATGLFYEQYF.

V is TRBV6-6 and J is TRBJ1-5, with a weak D call TRBD1 (6 bases). Trimming removed 8 bases from V and 0 bases from J, with 17 bases in between. The germline V gene has CDR1 MNHNY and CDR2 SVGAGI (reference sequence). The CDR3 runs 16 residues. The DNA of the CDR3 is TGTGCCAGCCACCAAGGACAGTTGTATAGCAATCAGCCCCAGCATTTT. It yields the protein CASHQGQLYSNQPQHF.

The chain links TRBV6-5 to TRBJ2-1; D not resolved. The CDR3 is 15 residues long. With 6 bases removed from V and 0 bases from J, the gap between germline ends came to 12 bases. Germline CDR1 MNHEY, CDR2 SVGAGI. The CDR3 nucleotides read TGTGCCAGCAGAAGCACAGTGAGCTCCTACAATGAGCAGTTCTTC. Translated: CASRSTVSSYNEQFF.

This clone was counted a single time. The J gene is TRBJ2-5, the V gene TRBV5-5; D not resolved. Looked up from germline, CDR1 is SGHKS and CDR2 is YYEKEE (reference sequence). This CDR3 is built from 14 residues. V lost 0 bases and J lost 4, with 10 bases in between. CDR3 region: CASSLGSWVETQYF. The CDR3 DNA reads TGTGCCAGCAGCTTGGGATCATGGGTAGAGACCCAGTACTTC.

The chain combines TRBV15 with TRBJ2-5; D may be TRBD2 (6 bases). The germline V gene encodes CDR1 LNHNV and CDR2 YYDKDF (reference sequence). The CDR3 has 15 residues. Between the trimmed V and J ends, which lost 0 bases and 5 bases, there was a span of 13 bases. DNA for the CDR3: TGTGCCACCAGCAGAGATCGGTCGCGGGATGAGACCCAGTACTTC. Translating it yields CATSRDRSRDETQYF.

This chain uses TRBV9 with TRBJ2-7; TRBD2 aligns across 8 bases. V was pared by 4 bases and J by 0 bases, with 12 bases of the junction left unmatched. Germline values: CDR1 SGDLS, CDR2 YYNGEE. The CDR3 sequence is 17 residues long. Here the CDR3 reads CASSPRAGGSTSYEQYF. CDR3 coding DNA: TGTGCCAGCAGCCCCCGGGCGGGAGGTTCGACCTCCTACGAGCAGTACTTC.

The gene calls are TRBV7-9 and TRBJ2-3, with TRBD2 matching 12 bases. The CDR3 has 15 residues. Losses at the gene ends were 6 bases for V and 4 bases for J; bases not matched to a gene: 5. CDR1 is SEHNR, CDR2 FQNEAQ, per germline (reference sequence). In DNA form, the CDR3 reads TGTGCCAGCAGTCCACTAGCGGGAGGAGCAGATACGCAGTATTTT. Translating it yields CASSPLAGGADTQYF.

CDR3 in DNA: TGCGCCAGCAGCTTAATAGGGGGCCTGAACACTGAAGCTTTCTTT. It yields the protein CASSLIGGLNTEAFF. This chain uses TRBV5-1 with TRBJ1-1; 7 nucleotides align to TRBD1. Germline CDR1 SGHRS, CDR2 YFSETQ. The V segment lost 2 bases and the J segment 0 bases; nucleotides outside the gene matches: 4. The CDR3 totals 15 residues. The variable domain in full, completed from reference TRBV5-1 and TRBJ1-1, reads KAGVTQTPRYLIKTRGQQVTLSCSPISGHRSVSWYQQTPGQGLQFLFEYFSETQRNKGNFPGRFSGRQFSNSRSEMNVSTLELGDSALYLCASSLIGGLNTEAFFGQGTRLTVV.

This chain uses TRBV19 with TRBJ2-2; D unclear. The CDR3 runs 13 residues. The germline V and J ends were trimmed by 1 base and 5 bases, with 5 bases remaining between them. Per germline, CDR1 LNHDA and CDR2 SQIVND (reference sequence). The CDR3 nucleotides are TGTGCCAGTAGTATAGCACGGACCGGGGAGCTGTTTTTT. This codes for CASSIARTGELFF.

The rearrangement uses TRBV2 and TRBJ1-2, with 10 nucleotides matching TRBD1. CDR1 and CDR2 from the germline V gene are SNHLY and FYNNEI. This CDR3 has 16 amino acids. The V gene end was trimmed by 1 base and the J gene end by 4 bases; junction bases not matched to a gene: 6. In DNA form, the CDR3 reads TGTGCCAGCAGTGAAGAGACAGGGGGCTTGGGCTATGGCTACACCTTC. It specifies CASSEETGGLGYGYTF.

The rearrangement joins TRBV6-4 to TRBJ1-2; D may be TRBD1 (5 bases). Per germline, CDR1 MRHNA and CDR2 SNTAGT. The V end lost 3 bases, the J end lost 6 bases, and 11 bases lay between the germline ends. The CDR3 runs 13 residues. CDR3 nucleotides: TGTGCCAGCAGTGAGTCAGGGCGGGATGGCTACACCTTC. It translates to CASSESGRDGYTF.

This rearrangement joins TRBV11-2 to TRBJ1-2, with TRBD1 matching 9 bases. Germline CDR1 and CDR2: SGHAT and FQNNGV. The CDR3 has 15 amino acids. V was pared by 5 bases and J by 0 bases, with 4 bases of the junction left unmatched. CDR3: CASSLRTGANYGYTF. The DNA for the CDR3 is TGTGCCAGCAGCCTAAGGACAGGGGCTAACTATGGCTACACCTTC.